These T cell receptor beta chains were read from a single sample in a study of blood T cells in healthy people across ages. TCRdb analysed the 5' RACE reads with MiXCR anew, one entry per CDR3 protein. The sample consists of 1.5 million to 2 million distinct CDR3 sequences, roughly 28% of them appearing once. Specimen: blood. The receptors come from a woman aged 30 to 39 in good health. Both conserved end residues are part of each CDR3. Fields, in order: J gene, V gene, clone size, D gene, CDR3 protein, CDR3 DNA. The D gene is left open where the match is weak. The listing skips clone size in some rows; elsewhere it reads once, few, many or a size class.

TRBJ2-5 | TRBV28 | many | NA | CASSFTEETQYF | TGTGCCAGCAGTTTCACAGAAGAGACCCAGTACTTC
TRBJ2-4 | TRBV27 | NA | TRBD2 | CASSQGLANSYNEQYF | TGTGCCAGCAGCCAGGGACTAGCGAACTCCTACAATGAGCAGTACTTC
TRBJ2-1 | TRBV13 | NA | NA | CASSLGSSNSYNEQFF | TGTGCCAGCAGCTTAGGGTCCTCCAACTCCTACAATGAGCAGTTCTTC
TRBJ2-1 | TRBV20-1 | once | NA | CSARDGVGNNEQFF | TGCAGTGCTAGAGATGGGGTCGGTAACAATGAGCAGTTCTTC
TRBJ2-5 | TRBV28 | many | NA | CASSFGKTQYF | TGTGCCAGCAGTTTCGGAAAGACCCAGTACTTC
TRBJ2-3 | TRBV5-1 | NA | TRBD2 | CASSFGTSGGGDTQYF | TGCGCCAGCAGCTTTGGGACTAGCGGGGGCGGAGATACGCAGTATTTT
TRBJ2-5 | TRBV24-1 | NA | TRBD1 | CATSDPTGGPNQYF | TGTGCCACCAGTGATCCGACAGGGGGCCCAAACCAGTACTTC
TRBJ1-1 | TRBV11-2 | few | NA | CASSRIGNTEAFF | TGTGCCAGCAGCCGAATCGGGAACACTGAAGCTTTCTTT
TRBJ2-7 | TRBV29-1 | many | NA | CSGPRTGSTYEQYF | TGCAGCGGCCCGAGGACGGGATCCACCTACGAGCAGTACTTC
TRBJ2-5 | TRBV20-1 | many | TRBD2 | CSARDERGYQETQYF | TGCAGTGCTAGAGATGAGCGGGGGTACCAAGAGACCCAGTACTTC
TRBJ2-1 | TRBV5-1 | many | TRBD2 | CASSSHLPQFSGRTPNEQFF | TGCGCCAGCAGCTCCCATCTCCCCCAATTCAGCGGGAGGACCCCCAATGAGCAGTTCTTC
TRBJ2-7 | TRBV5-1 | many | TRBD2 | CASSLNAGDPYEQYF | TGCGCCAGCAGCTTGAACGCGGGAGACCCCTACGAGCAGTACTTC
TRBJ1-4 | TRBV20-1 | NA | TRBD1 | CSARETGSEKLFF | TGCAGTGCTAGAGAGACAGGGAGTGAAAAACTGTTTTTT
TRBJ1-2 | TRBV27 | NA | NA | CASSLFRGHYGYTF | TGTGCCAGCAGTTTATTTAGGGGACACTATGGCTACACCTTC
TRBJ2-3 | TRBV30 | many | TRBD2 | CASTGGFADTQYF | TGTGCCTCCACGGGGGGTTTCGCAGATACGCAGTATTTT
TRBJ1-1 | TRBV30 | few | NA | CAWSVPLGEAFF | TGTGCCTGGAGTGTACCGTTAGGGGAGGCTTTCTTT
TRBJ2-3 | TRBV7-9 | NA | NA | CAGRAGGANVQETQYF | TGTGCCGGCAGGGCCGGCGGAGCCAATGTCCAAGAGACCCAGTATTTT
TRBJ2-7 | TRBV9 | few | NA | CASSPGHGSAYEQYF | TGTGCCAGCAGCCCTGGACATGGGAGCGCCTACGAGCAGTACTTC
TRBJ1-1 | TRBV6-5 | few | NA | CASSYSGLAMDTEAFF | TGTGCCAGCAGTTACTCGGGACTTGCGATGGACACTGAAGCTTTCTTT
TRBJ1-2 | TRBV5-1 | NA | NA | CASSLGSPPLDGYTF | TGCGCCAGCAGCTTGGGTTCCCCACCCCTGGACGGCTACACCTTC
TRBJ1-1 | TRBV5-6 | few | TRBD1 | CASSLGQGDEAFF | TGCGCCAGCAGCTTGGGACAGGGTGATGAAGCTTTCTTT
TRBJ2-3 | TRBV7-3 | NA | NA | CASSLTPGADTQYF | TGTGCCAGCAGCTTAACACCAGGGGCGGATACGCAGTATTTT
TRBJ2-2 | TRBV6-2/TRBV6-3 | NA | NA | CASNTNIGELFF | TGTGCCAGCAACACGAACATCGGGGAGCTGTTTTTT
TRBJ1-4 | TRBV20-1 | NA | TRBD1 | CSARGRQGAREKLFF | TGCAGTGCTAGGGGCCGGCAGGGGGCTCGAGAAAAACTGTTTTTT
TRBJ2-3 | TRBV24-1 | many | NA | CATSLRAGTDTQYF | TGTGCCACCAGCCTCAGGGCGGGGACAGATACGCAGTATTTT
TRBJ1-6 | TRBV7-9 | NA | NA | CASSLDQRFLHF | TGTGCCAGCAGCTTAGACCAGAGGTTCCTCCACTTT
TRBJ2-4 | TRBV9 | few | TRBD1 | CASSVDRVGDIQYF | TGTGCCAGCAGCGTGGACAGGGTAGGGGACATTCAGTACTTC
TRBJ1-1 | TRBV14 | NA | TRBD1 | CASKRDRRNTEAFF | TGTGCCAGCAAGAGGGACAGGCGGAACACTGAAGCTTTCTTT
TRBJ2-4 | TRBV5-1 | NA | TRBD1 | CASSLTGASDIQYF | TGCGCCAGCAGCTTGACAGGGGCGAGCGACATTCAGTACTTC
TRBJ2-1 | TRBV2 | NA | TRBD2 | CASSDGRARETQFF | TGTGCCAGCAGTGACGGGAGGGCCCGAGAGACCCAGTTCTTC
TRBJ1-5 | TRBV24-1 | few | NA | CATSGNGVGQPQHF | TGTGCCACCAGTGGGAATGGGGTTGGACAGCCCCAGCATTTT
TRBJ2-1 | TRBV4-3 | many | NA | CASSPSSSTGYNEQFF | TGCGCCAGCAGCCCCTCATCGAGTACAGGTTACAATGAGCAGTTCTTC
TRBJ2-1 | TRBV6-6 | NA | TRBD2 | CASSYQGLATDEQFF | TGTGCCAGCAGTTATCAGGGACTAGCGACGGATGAGCAGTTCTTC
TRBJ2-3 | TRBV7-2 | many | NA | CASSLLAFASTDTQYF | TGTGCCAGCAGCTTACTAGCGTTTGCTAGCACAGATACGCAGTATTTT
TRBJ2-4 | TRBV4-1 | many | NA | CASSPGGNIQYF | TGCGCCAGCAGCCCTGGGGGAAACATTCAGTACTTC
TRBJ1-5 | TRBV18 | NA | NA | CASSPKRTAGQPQHF | TGTGCCAGCTCACCTAAGCGGACCGCCGGCCAGCCCCAGCATTTT
TRBJ2-6 | TRBV11-2 | NA | TRBD2 | CASSPLTGFGGSGTGANVLTF | TGTGCCAGCAGCCCACTGACAGGTTTCGGGGGTAGCGGGACTGGGGCCAACGTCCTGACTTTC
TRBJ1-5 | TRBV7-2 | NA | NA | CASSPRSGTNQPQHF | TGTGCCAGCAGCCCCCGCAGCGGGACCAATCAGCCCCAGCATTTT
TRBJ2-6 | TRBV5-1 | few | NA | CASSLFAEPSSGANVLTF | TGCGCCAGCAGCTTGTTTGCAGAACCTAGCTCTGGGGCCAACGTCCTGACTTTC
TRBJ2-7 | TRBV5-6 | few | NA | CASSWGTDVYEQYF | TGTGCCAGCAGCTGGGGCACGGACGTCTACGAGCAGTACTTC
TRBJ2-3 | TRBV12-3/TRBV12-4 | NA | TRBD1 | CASLGTVRPDTQYF | TGTGCCAGCCTTGGGACAGTCCGCCCAGATACGCAGTATTTT
TRBJ1-2 | TRBV29-1 | NA | NA | CSTEGPTDGYTF | TGCAGCACGGAAGGGCCGACGGATGGCTACACCTTC
TRBJ2-3 | TRBV5-6 | NA | TRBD1 | CASSLPGVGQATDTQYF | TGTGCCAGCAGCTTGCCCGGCGTCGGACAGGCAACAGATACGCAGTATTTT
TRBJ2-7 | TRBV10-1 | many | TRBD2 | CASSESRASGAFEQYF | TGCGCCAGCAGTGAGTCAAGGGCTAGCGGGGCGTTTGAGCAGTACTTC